This T cell receptor beta chain was recovered during a study of regulatory T cells in long-lasting Graves disease. Findings and limits, study-wide: With persistent disease, TRBV28, TRBJ1-2 and TRBJ2-5 were the favored segments. Possibly, accuracy suffered from the small sample size.

Losses at the gene ends were 5 bases for V and 1 base for J; bases not matched to a gene: 13. The CDR3 is 18 residues long. Germline assignment: CDR1 SGHTA and CDR2 FQGNSA. Comments on this clonotype: What it binds is unknown.

Relying on iRepertoire HTBI primers and Arm-PCR of CDR3 regions, the team built TCR beta libraries. As processed by the authors: Samples jointly harbored 60 to 70 TRBV and about 13 TRBJ segments. TCRdb passed the multiplex PCR reads through MiXCR, listing each CDR3 protein once. The authors' filters were not applied to this entry. The repertoire holds a few hundred thousand distinct CDR3 sequences, roughly a quarter seen once, with about a quarter in the top ten. As for time point: persistent/refractory GD, antithyroid drugs over 5 years with positive TRAb. Construction of the TCR library relied on RNA isolated from PBMCs.

This chain connects TRBV7-2 to TRBJ2-2; 7 nucleotides align to TRBD2. The sample here was peripheral blood mononuclear cells (PBMCs), taken when the disease was refractory, from a patient treated with antithyroid drugs. The source is a female donor with Graves disease. For the CDR3, the DNA is TGTGCCAGCAGCCCGTTCAGTAGCGGGTATCAGAACACCGGGGAGCTGTTTTTT. It is translated as CASSPFSSGYQNTGELFF.